The clone carrying this TCR beta chain has ten or more counts. The antigen is unknown. This specimen comes from a study of blood T cells in healthy people across ages. Each donor's blood draw was roughly 9.5 milliliters of peripheral blood. In germline, CDR1 is SGHRS, CDR2 YFSETQ. The CDR3 consists of 15 residues. Trimming took 0 bases from V and 0 from J, leaving 10 bases between them. Study-wide points: Estimates drawn from one million T cells were deemed to understate diversity.

For the second PCR, which ran for 7 to 11 cycles, a sample-barcoded 5' primer and a J-beta primer mix were used. MiXCR, applied by TCRdb to the 5' RACE reads, yields one record per CDR3 protein. The data show 650,000 to 800,000 distinct CDR3 sequences, over 40% seen once. Input material: blood. The V gene is TRBV5-1, the J gene TRBJ2-7, with D perhaps TRBD1 (6 bases). The clonotype comes from a woman of 80 years or more in good health. CDR3 DNA: TGCGCCAGCAGCTTGGCTCCAGGGGTCTCCTACGAGCAGTACTTC. This sequence encodes CASSLAPGVSYEQYF.